This TCR beta chain was obtained from a study of T cells in Graves' hyperthyroidism and ophthalmopathy. This clonotype has ten or more counts. TCR beta CDR3 region amplification was performed from RNA transcripts. First-round RT-PCR of the TCR CDR3 relied on the HTBI primer set. A single record per CDR3 protein comes from TCRdb applying MiXCR to the multiplex PCR reads. The data hold some 620,000 distinct CDR3 sequences, with around 15% observed a single time. Per the germline V gene, CDR1 is LNHNV and CDR2 is YYDKDF (reference sequence). The CDR3 totals 19 residues. Between the trimmed V and J ends, which lost 1 base and 7 bases, there was a span of 29 bases. Researchers barred patients who had uncontrolled infection, other autoimmune disease, pregnancy or lactation. PBMCs came from roughly 10 ml fresh peripheral blood.

The sample consisted of blood. This chain joins TRBV15 and TRBJ2-7, with TRBD2 as a possible D gene (7 bases). This clonotype was sampled from a woman aged 25 to 39 with Graves' hyperthyroidism. CDR3 in DNA: TGTGCCACCAGCAGAGTACCGTCGCACAGGGTGGGAGGGTTGGATGAGCAGTACTTC. It is translated as CATSRVPSHRVGGLDEQYF.